This is a list of T cell receptor beta chains from one sample in a study of CD8 T cells in Susac syndrome. TCRdb independently ran MiXCR on the immunoSEQ multiplex PCR reads; one entry per CDR3 protein. The table shows about 180,000 distinct CDR3 sequences, with approximately 95% occurring only once. The sample consisted of CD8+ T cells from PBMCs. These receptors were collected from a human donor with multiple sclerosis. Both conserved end residues are trimmed from each CDR3.

j_call	cdr3_length	v_call	cdr3_aa
TRBJ2-7	12	TRBV15	ATNPGMAGGEQY
TRBJ2-7	10	TRBV7-9	ASSLLEYEQY
TRBJ2-1	11	TRBV24-1	ATSAYRGHEQF
TRBJ2-1	12	TRBV27	ASSLSRLGNEQF
TRBJ1-1	9	TRBV25-1	ASSIYTEAF
TRBJ2-2	10	TRBV9	ASSPVSGELF
TRBJ2-3	10	TRBV2	ASSWGGDTQY
TRBJ1-1	11	TRBV13	ASRDGGGTEAF
TRBJ2-3	10	TRBV24-1	ATMDSTDTQY
TRBJ2-2	14	TRBV5-1	ASSRPGLADTGELF
TRBJ2-1	12	TRBV25-1	ASSDPVTGWKQF
TRBJ2-3	11	TRBV4-1	ASSQAGRDTQY
TRBJ2-1	18	TRBV20-1	SARDLRTSGGFSSYNEQF
TRBJ1-5	13	TRBV7-9	ASSAEDPSNQPQH
TRBJ1-2	10	TRBV29-1	SVEATLNGYT
TRBJ2-5	12	TRBV5-1	ASSRVLWKETQY
TRBJ1-1	13	TRBV29-1	SVEGGKWGGTEAF
TRBJ2-2	14	TRBV4-1	ASSQEPRRSSGELF
TRBJ1-2	10	TRBV27	ASSTGPYGYT
TRBJ2-7	13	TRBV7-2	ASSLGQLLTYEQY
TRBJ2-1	11	TRBV27	ASRGTLYNEQF
TRBJ2-7	13	TRBV27	ASSFRGRDVDEQY
TRBJ2-6	15	TRBV10-3	AISENGRSSGANVLT
TRBJ1-4	12	TRBV12-3/TRBV12-4	ASSFGVFSEKLF
TRBJ2-3	11	TRBV12-3/TRBV12-4	ASSLGTTDTQY
TRBJ2-2	13	TRBV3-1	ASSQEGTNTGELF